A selection of T cell receptor beta chains follows, all from one sample in a study of post-analysis software for immune sequencing data. Each CDR3 protein gets one entry after TCRdb re-called the PCR reads with MiXCR. Counted here are almost 700,000 distinct CDR3 sequences, around 64% occurring once; the ten biggest clones make up approximately 11%. Sequenced input: blood. Source of these receptors: a girl aged 2-10 years with multiple sclerosis. The CDR3 runs from the conserved cysteine through the conserved F or W. The D gene is left open where the match is weak. Some rows have no size entry. The others give once, few or many, or a class for an expanded clone.

v_gene,abundance,j_gene,d_gene,CDR3aa,CDR3nt
TRBV20-1,few,TRBJ2-3,TRBD2,CSAAIAGGPTDTQYF,TGCAGTGCGGCTATAGCGGGGGGACCCACAGATACGCAGTATTTT
TRBV25-1,NA,TRBJ1-1,TRBD1,CASARGQGVTEAFF,TGTGCCAGCGCGAGAGGACAGGGGGTTACTGAAGCTTTCTTT
TRBV4-1,NA,TRBJ2-3,NA,CASSQVEGADTQYF,TGCGCCAGCAGCCAAGTTGAGGGGGCAGATACGCAGTATTTT
TRBV2,few,TRBJ2-5,NA,CASSPRDWETQYF,TGTGCCAGCAGTCCCCGGGACTGGGAGACCCAGTACTTC
TRBV12-3/TRBV12-4,few,TRBJ2-7,TRBD2,CASSPGLADSYEQYF,TGTGCCAGCAGCCCCGGACTAGCGGATTCCTACGAGCAGTACTTC
TRBV6-5,few,TRBJ1-2,TRBD1,CASSVTGGYYGYTF,TGTGCCAGCAGTGTTACAGGGGGCTACTATGGCTACACCTTC
TRBV7-9,NA,TRBJ1-1,NA,CASSPRATNTEAFF,TGTGCCAGCAGCCCAAGGGCCACGAACACTGAAGCTTTCTTT
TRBV5-1,NA,TRBJ2-3,TRBD2,CASSLAGTGGGDTQYF,TGCGCCAGCAGCTTGGCCGGGACGGGGGGTGGAGATACGCAGTATTTT
TRBV20-1,NA,TRBJ2-5,TRBD2,CSARLAGVLETQYF,TGCAGTGCCAGACTAGCGGGAGTGTTAGAGACCCAGTACTTC
TRBV20-1,NA,TRBJ2-5,TRBD1,CSAREDRGQVETQYF,TGCAGTGCTAGAGAGGACAGGGGTCAGGTAGAGACCCAGTACTTC
TRBV5-5,NA,TRBJ1-2,NA,CASSFMGGSGGYTF,TGTGCCAGCAGCTTTATGGGGGGCTCGGGTGGCTACACCTTC
TRBV5-1,NA,TRBJ2-5,NA,CASSLSQGRETQYF,TGCGCCAGCAGCTTGAGTCAGGGACGAGAGACCCAGTACTTC
TRBV3-1,NA,TRBJ1-1,TRBD1,CASRDRGAEAFF,TGTGCCAGCAGAGACAGGGGAGCCGAAGCTTTCTTT
TRBV2,few,TRBJ2-1,TRBD1,CASSESIDRDYNEQFF,TGTGCCAGCAGTGAATCTATTGACAGGGACTACAATGAGCAGTTCTTC
TRBV7-8,NA,TRBJ2-1,TRBD1,CASSRRQGSYNEQFF,TGTGCCAGCAGTCGCCGACAGGGGAGTTACAATGAGCAGTTCTTC
TRBV5-1,NA,TRBJ1-5,TRBD1,CASSLWGTENQPQHF,TGCGCCAGCAGCTTGTGGGGGACAGAGAATCAGCCCCAGCATTTT
TRBV4-1,few,TRBJ1-1,TRBD1,CASSQATGGLTEAFF,TGCGCCAGCAGCCAAGCGACAGGGGGCCTAACTGAAGCTTTCTTT
TRBV20-1,NA,TRBJ2-1,NA,CSARENYNEQFF,TGCAGTGCCCGAGAAAATTACAATGAGCAGTTCTTC
TRBV2,NA,TRBJ2-1,TRBD2,CASKPGRERNEQFF,TGTGCCAGCAAACCGGGGCGGGAGCGCAATGAGCAGTTCTTC
TRBV7-2,NA,TRBJ2-1,TRBD2,CASSLVTSGDGSYNEQFF,TGTGCCAGCAGCTTAGTAACTAGCGGGGACGGGTCCTACAATGAGCAGTTCTTC
TRBV9,NA,TRBJ1-2,TRBD1,CASSVGDSYGYTF,TGTGCCAGCAGCGTAGGGGACAGCTATGGCTACACCTTC
TRBV5-1,NA,TRBJ2-1,NA,CASFPRGGEYNEQFF,TGCGCCAGCTTCCCAAGGGGGGGAGAGTACAATGAGCAGTTCTTC
TRBV5-6,NA,TRBJ2-1,TRBD2,CASRASGGVYNEQFF,TGTGCCAGCAGGGCTAGTGGGGGGGTATACAATGAGCAGTTCTTC
TRBV5-5,few,TRBJ2-1,TRBD2,CASSLDVAGGPKFF,TGCGCCAGCAGCTTGGATGTAGCGGGAGGGCCGAAGTTCTTC
TRBV7-2,NA,TRBJ2-1,NA,CASSLVFNEQFF,TGTGCCAGCAGCTTAGTTTTCAATGAGCAGTTCTTC
TRBV11-3,few,TRBJ2-3,TRBD2,CASSSGTTTDTQYF,TGTGCCAGCAGCTCCGGGACTACCACAGATACGCAGTATTTT
TRBV7-2,NA,TRBJ2-7,TRBD1,CASSFGQAISYEQYF,TGTGCCAGCAGCTTTGGACAGGCCATCTCCTACGAGCAGTACTTC
TRBV10-2,NA,TRBJ1-4,NA,CASGGWGTNEKLFF,TGCGCCAGCGGAGGATGGGGGACTAATGAAAAACTGTTTTTT
TRBV6-5,NA,TRBJ1-1,NA,CASSYFGSDTEAFF,TGTGCCAGCAGTTACTTCGGGTCAGACACTGAAGCTTTCTTT
TRBV12-3/TRBV12-4,NA,TRBJ1-2,TRBD1,CASSLGTAPRGYTF,TGTGCCAGCAGTCTCGGGACAGCCCCCCGTGGCTACACCTTC
TRBV7-8,NA,TRBJ1-2,TRBD1,CASSLGRFEDRVYGYTF,TGTGCCAGCAGCTTAGGGAGGTTTGAAGACAGGGTCTATGGCTACACCTTC
TRBV24-1,NA,TRBJ2-5,TRBD1,CATSDPRQGGETQYF,TGTGCCACCAGTGACCCCCGACAGGGTGGAGAGACCCAGTACTTC
TRBV29-1,NA,TRBJ1-1,NA,CSVGGVAEAFF,TGCAGCGTTGGGGGGGTGGCTGAAGCTTTCTTT
TRBV5-1,few,TRBJ1-2,NA,CASSLNARGYGYTF,TGCGCCAGCAGCTTAAACGCCCGAGGCTATGGCTACACCTTC
TRBV25-1,NA,TRBJ2-5,TRBD2,CASSEGSLAGAETQYF,TGTGCCAGCAGTGAAGGGTCACTAGCGGGAGCAGAGACCCAGTACTTC
TRBV6-5,NA,TRBJ2-1,NA,CASSFTRGSSEQFF,TGTGCCAGCAGTTTTACAAGGGGGAGTAGTGAGCAGTTCTTC
TRBV11-3,NA,TRBJ2-1,NA,CASSEGGVSRNEQFF,TGTGCCAGCAGCGAGGGAGGCGTCAGCAGAAATGAGCAGTTCTTC
TRBV9,many,TRBJ2-1,TRBD2,CASSGTSGSYNEQFF,TGTGCCAGCAGCGGGACTAGCGGGAGCTACAATGAGCAGTTCTTC
TRBV20-1,NA,TRBJ2-7,NA,CSASRGAVSSYEQYF,TGCAGTGCAAGCAGGGGCGCCGTAAGCTCCTACGAGCAGTACTTC